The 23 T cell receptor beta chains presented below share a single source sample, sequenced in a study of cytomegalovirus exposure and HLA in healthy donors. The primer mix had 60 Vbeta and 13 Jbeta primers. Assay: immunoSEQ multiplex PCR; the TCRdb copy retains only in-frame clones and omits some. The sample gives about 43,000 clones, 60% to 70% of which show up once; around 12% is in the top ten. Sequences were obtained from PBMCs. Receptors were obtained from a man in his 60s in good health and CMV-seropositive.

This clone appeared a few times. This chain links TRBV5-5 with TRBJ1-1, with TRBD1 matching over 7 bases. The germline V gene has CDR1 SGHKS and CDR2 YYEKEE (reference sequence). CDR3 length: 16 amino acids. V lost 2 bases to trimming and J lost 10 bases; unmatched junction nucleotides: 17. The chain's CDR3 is CASSLLWSFGDSGAFF. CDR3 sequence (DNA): TGTGCCAGCAGCTTATTGTGGAGTTTCGGGGACAGCGGAGCTTTCTTT.

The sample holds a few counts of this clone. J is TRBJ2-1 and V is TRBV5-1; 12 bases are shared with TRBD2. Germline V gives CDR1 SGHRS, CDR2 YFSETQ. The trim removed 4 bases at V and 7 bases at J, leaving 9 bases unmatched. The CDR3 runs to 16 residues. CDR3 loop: CASSILAGGSGNEQFF. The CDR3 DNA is TGCGCCAGCAGCATACTAGCGGGAGGAAGTGGTAATGAGCAGTTCTTC.

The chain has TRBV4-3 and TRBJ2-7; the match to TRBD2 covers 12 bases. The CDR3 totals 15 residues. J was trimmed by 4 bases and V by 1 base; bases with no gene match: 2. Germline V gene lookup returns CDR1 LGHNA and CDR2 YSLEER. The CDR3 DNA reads TGCGCCAGCAGCCAAGGGACTAGCGGGACTTACGAGCAGTACTTC. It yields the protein CASSQGTSGTYEQYF.

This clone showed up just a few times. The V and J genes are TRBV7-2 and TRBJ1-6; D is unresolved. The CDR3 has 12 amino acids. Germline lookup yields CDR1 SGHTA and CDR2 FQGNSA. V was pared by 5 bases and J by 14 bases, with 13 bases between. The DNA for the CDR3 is TGTGCCAGCAGCCTCGCCATTGAGTCCCTCCACTTT. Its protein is CASSLAIESLHF.

CDR3 sequence: CASSSNSGLETQYF. In DNA, the CDR3 is TGTGCCAGCAGCTCGAACAGCGGTTTGGAGACCCAGTACTTC. The chain is built from TRBV7-2 and TRBJ2-5, with D perhaps matching TRBD2 (5 bases). Trimming stripped 4 bases from V and 5 bases from J, with 14 bases between. The germline V gene has CDR1 SGHTA and CDR2 FQGNSA. The CDR3 is made up of 14 amino acids.

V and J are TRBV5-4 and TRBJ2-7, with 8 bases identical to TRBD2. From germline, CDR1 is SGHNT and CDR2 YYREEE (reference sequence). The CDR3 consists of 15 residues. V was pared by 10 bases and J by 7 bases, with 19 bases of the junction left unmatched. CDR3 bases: TGTGCCTTCCAGCCGGGACTAGGGCTTCAGGGAGAGCAGTACTTC. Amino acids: CAFQPGLGLQGEQYF.

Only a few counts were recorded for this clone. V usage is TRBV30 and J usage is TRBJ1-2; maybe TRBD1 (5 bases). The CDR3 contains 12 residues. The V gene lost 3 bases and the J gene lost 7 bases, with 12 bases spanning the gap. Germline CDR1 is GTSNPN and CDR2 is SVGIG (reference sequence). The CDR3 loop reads CAWRGQGGGYTF. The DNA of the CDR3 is TGTGCCTGGAGGGGCCAGGGCGGTGGCTACACCTTC.

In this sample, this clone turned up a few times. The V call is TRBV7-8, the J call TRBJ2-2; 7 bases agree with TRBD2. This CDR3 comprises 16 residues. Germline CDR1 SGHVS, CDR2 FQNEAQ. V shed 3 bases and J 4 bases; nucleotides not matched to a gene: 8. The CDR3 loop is CASSFGGEGLTGELFF. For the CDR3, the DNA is TGTGCCAGCAGCTTTGGGGGGGAGGGCCTCACCGGGGAGCTGTTTTTT.

CDR3 sequence: CASGVGADQAHCTF. The CDR3 nucleotides read TGTGCCAGTGGCGTGGGGGCTGACCAGGCCCATTGCACCTTC. This chain joins TRBV19 and TRBJ1-2; D is possibly TRBD1 (6 bases). This CDR3 spans 14 amino acids. The V and J ends lost 8 bases and 13 bases respectively, with 26 bases between them. Germline V lookup: CDR1 LNHDA, CDR2 SQIVND (reference sequence).

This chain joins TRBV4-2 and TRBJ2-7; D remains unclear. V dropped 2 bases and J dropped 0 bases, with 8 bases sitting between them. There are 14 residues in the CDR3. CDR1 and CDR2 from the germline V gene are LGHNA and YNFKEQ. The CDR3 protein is CASSQIQSSYEQYF. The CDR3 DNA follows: TGTGCCAGCAGCCAAATACAGAGCTCCTACGAGCAGTACTTC.

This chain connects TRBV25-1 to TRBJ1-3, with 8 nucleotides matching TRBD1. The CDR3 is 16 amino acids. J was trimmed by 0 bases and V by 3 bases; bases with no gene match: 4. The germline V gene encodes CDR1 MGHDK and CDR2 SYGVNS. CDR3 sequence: CASSEGQELSGNTIYF. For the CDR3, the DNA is TGTGCCAGCAGTGAGGGACAGGAACTCTCTGGAAACACCATATATTTT.

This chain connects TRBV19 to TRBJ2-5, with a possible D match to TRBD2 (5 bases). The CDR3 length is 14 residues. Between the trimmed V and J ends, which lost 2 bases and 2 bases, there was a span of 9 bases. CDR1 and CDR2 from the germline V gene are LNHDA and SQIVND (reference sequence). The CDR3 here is CASSISEGQETQYF. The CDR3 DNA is TGTGCCAGTAGTATATCAGAGGGTCAAGAGACCCAGTACTTC.

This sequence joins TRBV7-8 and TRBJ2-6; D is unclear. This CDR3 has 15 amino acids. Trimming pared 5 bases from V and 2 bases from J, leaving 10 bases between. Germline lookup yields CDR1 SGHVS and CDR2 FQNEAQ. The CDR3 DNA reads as TGTGCCAGCAGCCCTCGGCGGACTGGGGCCAACGTCCTGACTTTC. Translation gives CASSPRRTGANVLTF. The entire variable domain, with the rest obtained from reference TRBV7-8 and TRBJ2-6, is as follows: GAGVSQSPRYKVAKRGQDVALRCDPISGHVSLFWYQQALGQGPEFLTYFQNEAQLDKSGLPSDRFFAERPEGSVSTLKIQRTQQEDSAVYLCASSPRRTGANVLTFGAGSRLTVL.

In nucleotides, the CDR3 is TGTGCCAGCTGCTATCAGGGGGCCATTTCACCCCTCCACTTT. Its protein is CASCYQGAISPLHF. The rearrangement joins TRBV28 to TRBJ1-6; 8 bases match TRBD1. The germline gives CDR1 MDHEN, CDR2 SYDVKM. Unmatched junction bases numbered 9, after V lost 8 bases and J lost 9 bases. CDR3 length: 14 residues.

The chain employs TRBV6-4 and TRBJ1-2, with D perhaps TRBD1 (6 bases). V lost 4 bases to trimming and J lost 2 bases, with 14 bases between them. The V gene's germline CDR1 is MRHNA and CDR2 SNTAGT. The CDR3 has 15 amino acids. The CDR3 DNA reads TGTGCCAGCAGTGCCGACCATGGACAGAACTATGGCTACACCTTC. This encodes CASSADHGQNYGYTF.

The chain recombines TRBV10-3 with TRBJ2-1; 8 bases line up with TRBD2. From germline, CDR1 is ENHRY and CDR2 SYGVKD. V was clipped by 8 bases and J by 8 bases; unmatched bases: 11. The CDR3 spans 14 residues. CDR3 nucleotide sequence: TGTGCCATCGGCCACGGGACTAGGGCTGATGAGCAGTTCTTC. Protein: CAIGHGTRADEQFF.

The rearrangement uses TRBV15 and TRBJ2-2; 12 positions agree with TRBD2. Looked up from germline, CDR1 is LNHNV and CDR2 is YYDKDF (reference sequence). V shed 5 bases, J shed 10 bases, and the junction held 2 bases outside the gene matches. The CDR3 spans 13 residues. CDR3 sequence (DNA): TGTGCCACCAGCCTAGCGGGAGGGGAGGAGCTGTTTTTT. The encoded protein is CATSLAGGEELFF.

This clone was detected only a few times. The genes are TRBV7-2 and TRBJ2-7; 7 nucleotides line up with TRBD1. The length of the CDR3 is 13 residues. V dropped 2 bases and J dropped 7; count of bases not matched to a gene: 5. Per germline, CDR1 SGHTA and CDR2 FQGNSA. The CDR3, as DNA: TGTGCCAGCAGCTTACTTACAGGGGAAGAGCAGTACTTC. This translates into CASSLLTGEEQYF. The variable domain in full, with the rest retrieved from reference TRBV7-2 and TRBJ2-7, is GAGVSQSPSNKVTEKGKDVELRCDPISGHTALYWYRQSLGQGLEFLIYFQGNSAPDKSGLPSDRFSAERTGGSVSTLTIQRTQQEDSAVYLCASSLLTGEEQYFGPGTRLTVT.

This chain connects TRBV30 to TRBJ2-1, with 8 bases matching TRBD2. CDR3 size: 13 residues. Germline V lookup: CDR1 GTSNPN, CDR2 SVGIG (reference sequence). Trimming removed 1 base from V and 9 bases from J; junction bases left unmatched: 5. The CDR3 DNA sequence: TGTGCCTGGAGTGGGGGACTAGTTGGTGAGCAGTTCTTC. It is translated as CAWSGGLVGEQFF.

CDR3 nucleotide sequence: TGCGCCAGCAGCCACCCCCCAACCGTAGGGAGCTACGAGCAGTACTTC. It translates to CASSHPPTVGSYEQYF. The V and J genes are TRBV4-3 and TRBJ2-7; D is possibly TRBD2 (5 bases). This CDR3 is built from 16 residues. CDR1 LGHNA and CDR2 YSLEER come from the germline V gene. With 3 bases removed from V and 3 bases from J, the gap between germline ends came to 18 bases.

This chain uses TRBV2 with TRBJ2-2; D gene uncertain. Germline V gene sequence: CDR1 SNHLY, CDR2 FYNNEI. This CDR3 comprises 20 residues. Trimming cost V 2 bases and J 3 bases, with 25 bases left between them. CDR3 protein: CASSEILGPTRKADTGELFF. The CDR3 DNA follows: TGTGCCAGCAGTGAAATTTTAGGCCCTACCCGGAAGGCGGACACCGGGGAGCTGTTTTTT.

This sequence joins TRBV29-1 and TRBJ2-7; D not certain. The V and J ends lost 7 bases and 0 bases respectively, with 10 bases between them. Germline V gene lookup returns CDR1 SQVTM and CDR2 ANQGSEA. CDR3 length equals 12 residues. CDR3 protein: CSARVSSYEQYF. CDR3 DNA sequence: TGCAGCGCCCGGGTTAGCTCCTACGAGCAGTACTTC.

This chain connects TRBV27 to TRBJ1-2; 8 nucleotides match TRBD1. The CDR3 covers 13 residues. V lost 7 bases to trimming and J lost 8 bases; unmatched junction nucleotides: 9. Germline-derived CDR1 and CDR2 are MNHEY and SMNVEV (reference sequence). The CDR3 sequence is CASKMTGASGYTF. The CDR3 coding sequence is TGTGCCAGCAAGATGACAGGGGCGTCAGGCTACACCTTC.